The present T cell receptor (beta chain) was sequenced within a study of graft-versus-host responses after intestinal transplantation. The wider study: Transplant types were multivisceral, liver-intestinal, or isolated intestinal. All of the recipients had induction that used anti-thymocyte globulin, then tacrolimus and steroids for about 3 years. Notes on the study in general: Researchers found GvH clones in recipient marrow, and some showed up first in ileum or blood. High graft-versus-host to host-versus-graft clonal ratios were found in allografts of patients who had graft-donor T cell macrochimerism.

This CDR3 has 16 amino acids. CDR1 SGHDT and CDR2 YYEEEE come from the germline V gene. Trimming cost V 4 bases and J 0 bases; bases outside gene matches: 2. Notes on this clone: No antigen is known for it.

Repertoires were generated with immunoSEQ multiplex PCR, while TCRdb's copy carries only in-frame clones and drops some. The data contain under 95,000 clones, around 84% of them singletons. This clonotype originated in a human donor who received an intestinal transplant. Sequences were derived from unstimulated CD4+ T cells sorted from spleen or lymph node cells, sampled before intestinal transplant. This chain connects TRBV5-6 to TRBJ2-2; 11 nucleotides line up with TRBD2. DNA for the CDR3: TGTGCCAGCAGCGCGACTAGCGGGGCGAACACCGGGGAGCTGTTTTTT. Protein: CASSATSGANTGELFF.